Presented here are 11 T cell receptor beta chains from one specimen sequenced in a study of T cells after yellow fever vaccination. TCRdb re-called the 5' RACE reads with MiXCR, one entry per CDR3 protein. The sample includes 610,000 or so distinct CDR3 sequences, approximately 13% seen only once; the top ten take approximately 15%. The sample in question was PBMCs, obtained on the day of the yellow fever booster vaccination. These receptors originate from a man aged 25-40 years who received the YFV17D yellow fever vaccine.

This clonotype has at least ten counts. V gene TRBV15 combines with J gene TRBJ2-1; D unresolved. The CDR3 consists of 16 residues. Per germline, CDR1 LNHNV and CDR2 YYDKDF (reference sequence). The V end was cut by 3 bases, the J end by 0 bases, with 12 bases between. Here the CDR3 reads CATSSVGVSSYNEQFF. The CDR3 DNA follows: TGTGCCACCAGCAGTGTTGGCGTCTCCTCCTACAATGAGCAGTTCTTC.

V is TRBV10-3 and J is TRBJ2-7, with D unclear. Trimming took 6 bases from V and 3 from J, leaving 15 bases between them. The CDR3 length is 14 residues. Germline loops: CDR1 ENHRY, CDR2 SYGVKD. DNA for the CDR3: TGTGCCATCAGCGCCGTTCCCCGTCGCTACGAGCAGTACTTC. Translating it yields CAISAVPRRYEQYF.

J is TRBJ1-1 and V is TRBV19; no reliable D call. Germline CDR1 is LNHDA and CDR2 is SQIVND (reference sequence). The CDR3 covers 14 residues. Trimming removed 10 bases at V and 0 bases at J, with 15 bases between. The CDR3 bases are TGTGCCACCACCCCCGCACGGATGAACACTGAAGCTTTCTTT. Translation gives CATTPARMNTEAFF.

This clonotype was seen only a few times. The rearrangement joins TRBV7-2 to TRBJ2-2; 10 bases align to TRBD1. The J segment lost 3 bases and the V segment lost 3 bases, leaving 4 bases of the junction unmatched. Germline CDR1 SGHTA, CDR2 FQGNSA. CDR3 length: 16 amino acids. CDR3 residues: CASSFAGTGDTGELFF. The DNA for the CDR3 is TGTGCCAGCAGCTTTGCCGGGACAGGGGACACCGGGGAGCTGTTTTTT.

The rearrangement joins TRBV30 to TRBJ2-6; possible D gene TRBD1, 5 bases. V lost 3 bases and J lost 1, with 13 bases in between. Germline V gives CDR1 GTSNPN, CDR2 SVGIG (reference sequence). This CDR3 has 16 amino acids. The CDR3 nucleotides read TGTGCCTGGAGAGAAAGTCCAGGGTCTGGGGCCAACGTCCTGACTTTC. Its protein is CAWRESPGSGANVLTF. The full variable domain, in which reference TRBV30 and TRBJ2-6 provide the parts outside the CDR3, is SQTIHQWPATLVQPVGSPLSLECTVEGTSNPNLYWYRQAAGRGLQLLFYSVGIGQISSEVPQNLSASRPQDRQFILSSKKLLLSDSGFYLCAWRESPGSGANVLTFGAGSRLTVL.

A few counts support this clonotype. The chain uses TRBV6-1 and TRBJ2-4; 11 bases match TRBD1. The CDR3 loop spans 20 amino acids. V gave up 4 bases and J gave up 0 bases; unmatched junction bases: 14. Germline V gives CDR1 MNHNS, CDR2 SASEGT. The CDR3 loop reads CASSVPGTGGQFLAKNIQYF. CDR3 DNA sequence: TGTGCCAGCAGTGTCCCCGGGACAGGGGGTCAATTCCTAGCCAAAAACATTCAGTACTTC.

Many counts were recorded for this clonotype. The V call is TRBV7-9, the J call TRBJ2-5; 11 bases line up with TRBD2. Germline V gene sequence: CDR1 SEHNR, CDR2 FQNEAQ (reference sequence). The V and J ends lost 1 base and 5 bases, in that order; junction bases with no gene match: 3. The CDR3 consists of 15 residues. CDR3 in amino acids: CASSLVAGGSETQYF. The CDR3 region has the DNA TGTGCCAGCAGCTTAGTAGCGGGAGGGTCGGAGACCCAGTACTTC.

V and J are TRBV5-6 and TRBJ1-5; the D gene is possibly TRBD1 (5 bases). The CDR3 totals 14 residues. From germline, CDR1 is SGHDT and CDR2 YYEEEE. Trimming removed 2 bases from V and 5 bases from J, with 11 bases in between. The CDR3 is CASSFGTPDQPQHF. The CDR3 nucleotides are TGTGCCAGCAGCTTCGGGACTCCGGATCAGCCCCAGCATTTT.

The rearrangement links TRBV27 to TRBJ2-7; TRBD1 or TRBD2 may be the D gene (5 bases each). This CDR3 has 13 residues. Germline V CDR1 and CDR2: MNHEY, SMNVEV (reference sequence). V was trimmed by 8 bases and J by 7 bases, leaving 18 bases between them. CDR3: CASWERGLREQYF. The DNA for the CDR3 is TGTGCCAGCTGGGAGAGGGGTCTGAGGGAGCAGTACTTC.

In the case of this clonotype: The germline gene is not matched at one end of the junction; a read error may be the cause. This chain links TRBV28 with TRBJ2-7, with TRBD2 matching over 9 bases. Looked up from germline, CDR1 is MDHEN and CDR2 is SYDVKM. The CDR3 runs to 12 residues. The CDR3 DNA sequence: TGTGCCAGCAGTTCCCCCCACGGGACTAGCTCCTTC. This codes for CASSSPHGTSSF. The complete variable domain, with remaining parts taken from reference TRBV28 and TRBJ2-7, reads DVKVTQSSRYLVKRTGEKVFLECVQDMDHENMFWYRQDPGLGLRLIYFSYDVKMKEKGDIPEGYSVSREKKERFSLILESASTNQTSMYLCASSSPHGTSSFGPGTRLTVT.

The rearrangement uses TRBV28 and TRBJ2-1, with no clear D. The ends were cut back, 5 bases at V and 5 bases at J, with 7 bases in the middle. The CDR3 is 12 residues long. CDR1 and CDR2 from the germline V gene are MDHEN and SYDVKM. Written as DNA, the CDR3 is TGTGCCAGCAGTAGATCTAACAATGAGCAGTTCTTC. It encodes CASSRSNNEQFF.